The 15 T cell receptor beta chains in this list originate from one sample, sequenced in a study of cytomegalovirus exposure and HLA in healthy donors. The PCR made use of 60 Vbeta and 13 Jbeta primers. Assay used: immunoSEQ multiplex PCR; TCRdb lists only in-frame clones, some missing. The profile covers 100,000 to 150,000 clones, with more than 80% appearing a single time and 5% to 7% taken by the ten largest. Sequencing was done on a sample of PBMCs. These receptors came from a woman aged 40 to 50 in good health and CMV-seropositive.

The rearrangement uses TRBV29-1 and TRBJ2-7; TRBD2 might be the D (5 bases). The V end was cut by 7 bases, the J end by 1 base, with 20 bases between. From germline, CDR1 is SQVTM and CDR2 ANQGSEA. This CDR3 is 15 amino acids long. DNA of the CDR3: TGCAGCGCGGAGGACGGGGAAAAGAATTCCTACGAGCAGTACTTC. This codes for CSAEDGEKNSYEQYF.

V and J are TRBV7-8 and TRBJ1-6; 10 bases are shared with TRBD1. Germline V gene lookup returns CDR1 SGHVS and CDR2 FQNEAQ. This CDR3 has 20 amino acids. The V segment lost 1 base and the J segment 0 bases; nucleotides outside the gene matches: 9. The CDR3 region has the DNA TGTGCCAGCAGCTTAGAGAGGGGACAGGGGTATAGCTCCTATAATTCACCCCTCCACTTT. This gives the protein CASSLERGQGYSSYNSPLHF.

This chain joins TRBV7-9 and TRBJ2-2, with D possibly TRBD1 on 6 matching bases. The CDR3 spans 16 residues. Germline values: CDR1 SEHNR, CDR2 FQNEAQ (reference sequence). Trimming cost V 1 base and J 2 bases, with 11 bases left between them. The CDR3 sequence: CASSLVSGGNTGELFF. CDR3 coding DNA: TGTGCCAGCAGCTTAGTTTCTGGGGGCAACACCGGGGAGCTGTTTTTT. The full variable domain, in which reference TRBV7-9 and TRBJ2-2 provide the parts outside the CDR3, is DTGVSQNPRHKITKRGQNVTFRCDPISEHNRLYWYRQTLGQGPEFLTYFQNEAQLEKSRLLSDRFSAERPKGSFSTLEIQRTEQGDSAMYLCASSLVSGGNTGELFFGEGSRLTVL.

This clone has only a few counts. V usage is TRBV19 and J usage is TRBJ2-1; 7 bases are a match to TRBD1. Trimming removed 5 bases from V and 3 bases from J; junction bases left unmatched: 4. The CDR3 extends over 14 amino acids. Germline V CDR1 and CDR2: LNHDA, SQIVND (reference sequence). CDR3 loop: CASSVGQYYNEQFF. DNA of the CDR3: TGTGCCAGTAGTGTGGGACAGTACTACAATGAGCAGTTCTTC.

This clone was observed a handful of times. The genes are TRBV2 and TRBJ2-7; 11 nucleotides agree with TRBD2. This CDR3 spans 14 amino acids. V lost 3 bases, J lost 7 bases, and 5 bases stayed unmatched. Germline loops: CDR1 SNHLY, CDR2 FYNNEI. CDR3 bases: TGTGCCAGCAGTGACTTTAGCGGGAGGGCTGAGCAGTACTTC. It yields the protein CASSDFSGRAEQYF.

The chain carries TRBV14 and TRBJ2-3; the D gene is possibly TRBD2 (6 bases). V lost 4 bases to trimming and J lost 1 base, with 15 bases between them. The CDR3 loop spans 16 amino acids. Per germline, CDR1 SGHDN and CDR2 FVKESK. The CDR3 nucleotides are TGTGCCAGCAGCCTCCCGCGCGGGGACCGCACAGATACGCAGTATTTT. The encoded protein is CASSLPRGDRTDTQYF.

This clone was picked up one time. The chain joins TRBV11-2 to TRBJ1-2, with 7 bases fitting TRBD1. CDR3 length equals 14 residues. Per germline, CDR1 SGHAT and CDR2 FQNNGV. The V segment lost 5 bases and the J segment 7 bases; nucleotides outside the gene matches: 10. The CDR3 is CASSQGDSQSGYTF. CDR3 sequence (DNA): TGTGCCAGCAGCCAAGGGGACAGTCAGAGTGGCTACACCTTC.

The rearrangement joins TRBV5-5 to TRBJ1-5, with TRBD1 matching over 9 bases. The germline CDR1 and CDR2 sequences are SGHKS and YYEKEE (reference sequence). V lost 0 bases and J lost 9; bases outside the gene matches: 7. This CDR3 region has 15 residues. The CDR3 DNA reads as TGTGCCAGCAGCTTGGGGGACAGGGCCCCCGGGCCCCAGCATTTT. The encoded protein is CASSLGDRAPGPQHF. Full variable domain (outside the CDR3, taken from reference TRBV5-5 and TRBJ1-5): DAGVTQSPTHLIKTRGQQVTLRCSPISGHKSVSWYQQVLGQGPQFIFQYYEKEERGRGNFPDRFSARQFPNYSSELNVNALLLGDSALYLCASSLGDRAPGPQHFGDGTRLSIL.

The V call is TRBV27, the J call TRBJ2-4; possible D gene TRBD2, 5 bases. This CDR3 spans 15 amino acids. Germline CDR1 is MNHEY and CDR2 is SMNVEV (reference sequence). Trimming took off 0 bases at V and 4 bases at J, with 10 bases between the two ends. CDR3 sequence reads: CASSLSYGSKNIQYF. CDR3 nucleotide sequence: TGTGCCAGCAGTTTATCATATGGGAGTAAAAACATTCAGTACTTC.

The chain employs TRBV7-2 and TRBJ1-5, with TRBD1 matching 11 bases. The V segment lost 5 bases and the J segment 5 bases; nucleotides outside the gene matches: 5. CDR1 and CDR2 from the germline V gene are SGHTA and FQGNSA. This CDR3 region has 15 residues. Written as DNA, the CDR3 is TGTGCCAGCAGCCCCGGACAGGGGGCACATCAGCCCCAGCATTTT. It yields the protein CASSPGQGAHQPQHF.

The rearrangement uses TRBV2 and TRBJ2-5, with 9 bases fitting TRBD2. In germline, CDR1 is SNHLY, CDR2 FYNNEI. This CDR3 has 15 residues. With 2 bases clipped from V and 1 base from J, the junction kept 2 bases outside the gene matches. The DNA of the CDR3 is TGTGCCAGCAGTGAACGTAGCGGGGGCCAAGAGACCCAGTACTTC. This encodes CASSERSGGQETQYF.

The V and J genes are TRBV18 and TRBJ1-5; D gene ambiguous. Germline lookup yields CDR1 KGHSH and CDR2 LQKENI. V gave up 3 bases and J gave up 0 bases, with 6 bases separating them. CDR3 size: 14 residues. The CDR3 loop is CASSPSTSNQPQHF. The CDR3 region has the DNA TGTGCCAGCTCACCGAGTACTAGCAATCAGCCCCAGCATTTT.

In its sample, this clone was seen once. The rearrangement joins TRBV15 to TRBJ2-1, with a weak D call TRBD2 (6 bases). The CDR3 loop spans 13 amino acids. V was shortened by 6 bases and J by 9 bases, with 15 bases between the two germline ends. Germline V gene lookup returns CDR1 LNHNV and CDR2 YYDKDF (reference sequence). CDR3: CATSSARGSEQFF. The DNA of the CDR3 is TGTGCCACCAGTTCCGCACGGGGGAGTGAGCAGTTCTTC.

This chain uses TRBV5-1 with TRBJ1-2; D uncertain. The CDR3 runs 13 residues. V was shortened by 4 bases and J by 7 bases, with 14 bases between the two germline ends. Looked up from germline, CDR1 is SGHRS and CDR2 is YFSETQ. CDR3 sequence: CASSPDGKGGYTF. The CDR3 nucleotides are TGCGCCAGCAGCCCAGACGGGAAGGGTGGCTACACCTTC.

The rearrangement joins TRBV5-4 to TRBJ2-3; D is perhaps TRBD1 (5 bases). Germline V gives CDR1 SGHNT, CDR2 YYREEE (reference sequence). This CDR3 spans 15 amino acids. V lost 4 bases and J 6 bases, leaving 18 bases between the germline ends. CDR3 nucleotide sequence: TGTGCCAGCAGCGCCGTGGGATCTCCAGGGGATACGCAGTATTTT. As protein: CASSAVGSPGDTQYF. The full variable domain, rest sourced from reference TRBV5-4 and TRBJ2-3, is ETGVTQSPTHLIKTRGQQVTLRCSSQSGHNTVSWYQQALGQGPQFIFQYYREEENGRGNFPPRFSGLQFPNYSSELNVNALELDDSALYLCASSAVGSPGDTQYFGPGTRLTVL.